The TCR beta chain under discussion was sequenced for a study of T cell repertoires in cytomegalovirus infection. Across the whole study: Evidence of both CMV infection and a matching HLA type came from public TCR beta signatures. Study-wide results and caveats: In two of eight donors, the top clonotype was HLA-C-restricted CMV-specific. Based on cumulative public TCR beta family frequency, carriers of CMV plus the relevant HLA were identified.

Germline V gene data show CDR1 as MNHEY and CDR2 as SVGAGI. The CDR3 loop spans 15 amino acids. V lost 4 bases, J lost 3 bases, and 13 bases lay in between. This clonotype was picked up a small number of times. The antigen is not known. In TCRdb, the reads were re-called with MiXCR into one record per CDR3 protein. The top ten clones hold around 4.5% of a sample with around 320,000 distinct CDR3 sequences, around a tenth of them seen once. The source of this sequence is a human donor in good health (CMV status not recorded). Some clones in this sample may be carry-over from other donors' samples. Sequences were obtained from PBMCs. This sequence joins TRBV6-5 and TRBJ1-5; D unclear. CDR3: CASSLKPHSNQPQHF. The CDR3 DNA is TGTGCCAGCAGTTTGAAGCCTCATTCCAATCAGCCCCAGCATTTT.